The 5 T cell receptor beta chains listed next were all sequenced from one sample in a study of T cells expressing NK-cell markers. TCRdb reprocessed the 5' RACE reads, keeping one entry per CDR3 protein, no DNA. This sample's table reports about 300,000 distinct CDR3 sequences. The sample consisted of blood T cells: a sorted CD56 or NKG2C T cell subset, CD4+ or CD8+ T cells, or bulk PBMC T cells (not recorded which). Source of these receptors: a woman aged 18 to 75 in good health.

The chain uses TRBV5-1 and TRBJ2-7; the D gene TCRdb calls, TRBD2, cannot be checked with no DNA. This CDR3 has 14 residues. Germline V gene data show CDR1 as SGHRS and CDR2 as YFSETQ. The CDR3 region is CASSDSTGTYEQYF. The full variable domain, its missing parts supplied by reference TRBV5-1 and TRBJ2-7, is KAGVTQTPRYLIKTRGQQVTLSCSPISGHRSVSWYQQTPGQGLQFLFEYFSETQRNKGNFPGRFSGRQFSNSRSEMNVSTLELGDSALYLCASSDSTGTYEQYFGPGTRLTVT.

The chain's CDR3 is CASSKVPVGTSGNSYNEQFF. V and J are TRBV6-1 and TRBJ2-1; TCRdb designates TRBD2, a call that cannot be tested without DNA. From germline, CDR1 is MNHNS and CDR2 SASEGT. The CDR3 consists of 20 residues.

The chain carries TRBV20-1 and TRBJ2-7; TCRdb's D gene call, TRBD2, goes unchecked for lack of DNA. The CDR3 consists of 16 residues. Germline CDR1 reads DFQATT; CDR2 reads SNEGSKA (reference sequence). The chain's CDR3 is CSARNLAGGPVGEQYF.

The chain has TRBV7-7 and TRBJ2-3; the TRBD2 assignment by TCRdb is unverifiable without DNA. There are 16 residues in the CDR3. Germline CDR1 reads SSHAT; CDR2 reads FNYEAQ (reference sequence). CDR3 in amino acids: CASSPRGGSGIDTQYF.

This chain uses TRBV29-1 with TRBJ2-1; absent DNA, TCRdb's TRBD1 call cannot be checked. The germline CDR1 and CDR2 sequences are SQVTM and ANQGSEA. The CDR3 is made up of 13 amino acids. The CDR3 spells CSVEDQSFRGQFF.